The sample holds one count of the clone carrying this T cell receptor (beta chain). This sample stems from a study of blood T cell repertoires in COVID-19. Across the whole study: Italy, Spain and the United States were the sources of the convalescent and acute COVID-19 samples. T cells, B-cell-depleted T cells, or PBMCs supplied cDNA or gDNA.

Followed longitudinally, the Seattle patients had been enrolled during active infection. As originally analysed: Scientists estimated how many nucleated cells there were by amplifying reference gene primers. TCRdb's table, derived via immunoSEQ multiplex PCR, lists solely in-frame clones and lacks some. That table furnishes V, J and clone size, whereas the DNA furnished D and trimming. There are more than 85,000 clones in the sample; around 90% occur only once, and roughly 4.2% lies in the top ten. The germline CDR1 and CDR2 sequences are SGHRS and YFSETQ. Unmatched junction bases numbered 9, after V lost 0 bases and J lost 4 bases. The CDR3 is 16 residues long.

Sample: peripheral blood. V and J are TRBV5-1 and TRBJ1-2, with TRBD1 matching over 7 bases. The clonotype originates from a human donor with COVID-19, enrolled during active disease. The donor label of this sample is uncertain. The CDR3 loop reads CASSLEAGGISYGYTF. Here the CDR3 DNA reads TGCGCCAGCAGCTTGGAGGCAGGGGGGATTTCCTATGGCTACACCTTC.